This T cell receptor (beta chain) is from a study of Ad26.COV2.S vaccination and SARS-CoV-2 variants. Overall study: Ad26.COV2.S, an intramuscular injection, was given once or twice 56 days apart. Regarding the study as a whole: Substantial breadth was reportedly displayed by spike-specific CD8+ and CD4+ T cell responses after vaccination. Researchers reported similar non-spike TCR breadth in vaccine and placebo recipients.

The repertoire was sequenced with immunoSEQ multiplex PCR; TCRdb's copy has only in-frame clones and lacks some. In the table there are about 320,000 clones, around four fifths of which are singletons. A word on this clone: Antigen specificity is unknown.

Germline V CDR1 and CDR2: MNHNS, SASEGT. V lost 3 bases, J lost 1 base, and 1 base lay in between. This CDR3 is built from 12 residues. The treatment denotes: some 20 received Ad26.COV2.S at low or high dose, single or two shots; several received placebo; per-sample allocation not given. Material that was analyzed had been drawn on day 63 after the first vaccine or placebo injection. The chain carries TRBV6-1 and TRBJ1-5; D remains ambiguous. Sequencing used peripheral blood, obtained in a trial of Ad26.COV2.S vaccine versus placebo. This clonotype originated in a person between 18 and 60 years old who received the Ad26.COV2.S COVID-19 vaccine or a placebo. CDR3 in DNA: TGTGCCAGCAGTGAGAGCAATCAGCCCCAGCATTTT. Its translation: CASSESNQPQHF.